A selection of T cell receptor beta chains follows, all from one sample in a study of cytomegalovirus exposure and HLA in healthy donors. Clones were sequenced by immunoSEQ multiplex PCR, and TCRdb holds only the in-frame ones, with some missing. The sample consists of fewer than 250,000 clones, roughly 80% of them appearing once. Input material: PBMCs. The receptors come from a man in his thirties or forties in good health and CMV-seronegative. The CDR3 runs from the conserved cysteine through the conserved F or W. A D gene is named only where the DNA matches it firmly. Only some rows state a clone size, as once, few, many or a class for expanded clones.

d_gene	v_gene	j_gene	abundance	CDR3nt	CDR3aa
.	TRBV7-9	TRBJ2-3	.	TGTGCCAGCAGCTTCGGTAGTGCGGTGGCAGATACGCAGTATTTT	CASSFGSAVADTQYF
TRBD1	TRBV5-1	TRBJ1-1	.	TGCGCCAGCAGCCAATACAGGGGCGGAAACACTGAAGCTTTCTTT	CASSQYRGGNTEAFF
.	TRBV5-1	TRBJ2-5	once	TGCGCCAGCAGGATGACTACCCAAGAGACCCAGTACTTC	CASRMTTQETQYF
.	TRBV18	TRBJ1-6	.	TGTGCCAGCTTAAGTACAGGTGATAATTCACCCCTCCACTTT	CASLSTGDNSPLHF
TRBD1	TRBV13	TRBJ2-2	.	TGTGCCAGCAGACAGGGGGCGAACACCGGGGAGCTGTTTTTT	CASRQGANTGELFF
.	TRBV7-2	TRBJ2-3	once	TGTGCCAGCAGCTTAGCCTCTTCGGGGGGCACAGATACGCAGTATTTT	CASSLASSGGTDTQYF
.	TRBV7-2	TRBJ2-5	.	TGTGCCAGCAGCCTCCGTCCGGGGGATCAAGAGACCCAGTACTTC	CASSLRPGDQETQYF
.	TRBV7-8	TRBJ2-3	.	TGTGCCAGCACCATAACTTCTAGCACAGATACGCAGTATTTT	CASTITSSTDTQYF
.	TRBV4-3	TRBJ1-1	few	TGCGCCAGCAGCCAAGAACCCGCGAGCACTGAAGCTTTCTTT	CASSQEPASTEAFF
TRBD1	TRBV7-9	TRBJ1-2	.	TGTGCCAGCAGCTTATGGGGGACAGGAGTAAATGGCTACACCTTC	CASSLWGTGVNGYTF
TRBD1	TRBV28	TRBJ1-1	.	TGTGCCAGCAGACCCTCCGGGACAGTAAACACTGAAGCTTTCTTT	CASRPSGTVNTEAFF
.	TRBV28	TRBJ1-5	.	TGTGCCAGCAGTCCGCCGGACAGCGGCAATCAGCCCCAGCATTTT	CASSPPDSGNQPQHF
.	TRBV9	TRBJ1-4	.	TGTGCCAGCGGCATGGGGCAGAATGAAAAACTGTTTTTT	CASGMGQNEKLFF
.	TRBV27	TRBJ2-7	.	TGTGCCAGCAGTTTTGGCAGGCCCTACGAGCAGTACTTC	CASSFGRPYEQYF
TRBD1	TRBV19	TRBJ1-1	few	TGTGCCAGTAGGAGACAGGGGTTGAAGAACACTGAAGCTTTCTTT	CASRRQGLKNTEAFF
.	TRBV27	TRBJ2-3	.	TGTGCCAGCAGTTTAACGCCGCGGGGTCCAGATACGCAGTATTTT	CASSLTPRGPDTQYF
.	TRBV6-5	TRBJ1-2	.	TGTGCCAGCAGGCAGGGGTATGGCTACACCTTC	CASRQGYGYTF
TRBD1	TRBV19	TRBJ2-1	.	TGTGCCTCGACAGGGGGGTACAATGAGCAGTTCTTC	CASTGGYNEQFF